The 10 T cell receptor beta chains below were found in one sample sequenced in a study of coeliac disease. Profiling relied on immunoSEQ multiplex PCR, and the TCRdb table lists in-frame clones only, not all of them. This sample has around 3,000 clones, with approximately 71% found just once. Source material: lymphocytes from the gut lamina propria. These receptors originate from a man older than 75 without celiac disease.

J is TRBJ2-3 and V is TRBV11-2; tentative D call: TRBD2 (7 bases). The CDR3 is made up of 14 amino acids. Trimming pared 5 bases from V and 2 bases from J, leaving 11 bases between. Germline V gene sequence: CDR1 SGHAT, CDR2 FQNNGV. CDR3 bases: TGTGCCAGCAGCCGGGGGGCGGACACAGATACGCAGTATTTT. The encoded protein is CASSRGADTDTQYF.

This clone was detected a few times. The chain has TRBV7-9 and TRBJ1-1; no definite D call. The CDR3 has 12 amino acids. Germline CDR1 and CDR2: SEHNR and FQNEAQ (reference sequence). The V end was cut by 2 bases, the J end by 5 bases, with 6 bases between. DNA for the CDR3: TGTGCCAGCAGCTTATACGGTACTGAAGCTTTCTTT. The encoded protein is CASSLYGTEAFF.

V usage is TRBV7-3 and J usage is TRBJ2-2; D is ambiguous. Trimming removed 5 bases at V and 2 bases at J, with 12 bases between. Per the germline V gene, CDR1 is SGHTA and CDR2 is FQGTGA. The CDR3 spans 15 residues. CDR3 in amino acids: CASSPTGSNTGELFF. In DNA form, the CDR3 reads TGTGCCAGCAGCCCGACCGGGTCAAACACCGGGGAGCTGTTTTTT.

V and J are TRBV28 and TRBJ2-5; 11 bases line up with TRBD2. Germline trimming cut 9 bases from V and 5 bases from J; bases unmatched to any gene: 11. Germline CDR1 and CDR2: MDHEN and SYDVKM. The CDR3 runs 15 residues. Here the CDR3 DNA reads TGTGCCAGTAGCGAAACTAGCGGGAGTTTTGAGACCCAGTACTTC. It encodes CASSETSGSFETQYF.

The chain couples TRBV9 to TRBJ2-2, with 9 bases that match TRBD2. J gave up 3 bases and V 4 bases, and 7 bases lay outside the gene matches. Germline V gene sequence: CDR1 SGDLS, CDR2 YYNGEE. The CDR3 sequence is 16 residues long. CDR3 coding DNA: TGTGCCAGCAGCCCTCGACTAGCGGAACACACCGGGGAGCTGTTTTTT. It is translated as CASSPRLAEHTGELFF.

The chain carries TRBV28 and TRBJ1-4; D remains unclear. The CDR3 covers 15 residues. V was trimmed by 1 base and J by 4 bases, leaving 10 bases between them. Germline V gene sequence: CDR1 MDHEN, CDR2 SYDVKM. The CDR3 nucleotides read TGTGCCAGCAGTTTATCAGGAGGTGGTAATGAAAAACTGTTTTTT. This sequence encodes CASSLSGGGNEKLFF.

The V call is TRBV11-2, the J call TRBJ2-2; D is ambiguous. The V and J ends lost 1 base and 7 bases respectively, with 4 bases between them. This CDR3 has 12 amino acids. CDR1 SGHAT and CDR2 FQNNGV come from the germline V gene. The CDR3 here is CASSLGVGELFF. CDR3 bases: TGTGCCAGCAGCTTAGGAGTCGGGGAGCTGTTTTTT. The full variable domain, completed using reference TRBV11-2 and TRBJ2-2, is EAGVAQSPRYKIIEKRQSVAFWCNPISGHATLYWYQQILGQGPKLLIQFQNNGVVDDSQLPKDRFSAERLKGVDSTLKIQPAKLEDSAVYLCASSLGVGELFFGEGSRLTVL.

This clone was counted a few times. The chain joins TRBV10-1 to TRBJ1-2; 8 positions agree with TRBD1. J gave up 6 bases and V 6 bases, and 6 bases lay outside the gene matches. Germline V gene lookup returns CDR1 WNHNN and CDR2 SYGVQD (reference sequence). The CDR3 extends over 13 amino acids. DNA of the CDR3: TGCGCCAGCAGACCGGACAGGGAGGATGGCTACACCTTC. Encoded protein: CASRPDREDGYTF.

The V call is TRBV27, the J call TRBJ1-5; D perhaps matches TRBD1 (5 bases). The CDR3 extends over 14 amino acids. The germline V gene encodes CDR1 MNHEY and CDR2 SMNVEV (reference sequence). Trimming cost V 6 bases and J 1 base, with 10 bases left between them. The CDR3 loop is CASSGGGSNQPQHF. CDR3 DNA sequence: TGTGCCAGCAGCGGGGGGGGGAGCAATCAGCCCCAGCATTTT.

V gene TRBV19 combines with J gene TRBJ1-4, with TRBD1 as a possible D gene (5 bases). V dropped 6 bases and J dropped 8 bases, with 19 bases sitting between them. Germline V gene data show CDR1 as LNHDA and CDR2 as SQIVND (reference sequence). The CDR3 spans 15 residues. CDR3 nucleotide sequence: TGTGCCAGTAGGCCCCAAGAGGGACTCTCCGAAAAACTGTTTTTT. Translating it yields CASRPQEGLSEKLFF.